A selection of T cell receptor beta chains follows, all from one sample in a study of cytomegalovirus exposure and HLA in healthy donors. Sequenced by immunoSEQ multiplex PCR; TCRdb stores in-frame clones only, minus some. The sample lists roughly 120,000 clones, approximately 76% seen once, with 7.7% in the top ten. Sequenced input: PBMCs. These receptors were collected from a woman in her forties or fifties in good health and CMV-seropositive. CDR3s include the opening cysteine and the closing phenylalanine or tryptophan. Fields, in order: clone size, J gene, V gene, D gene, CDR3 DNA, CDR3 protein. The D gene is left open where the match is weak. The listing skips clone size in some rows; elsewhere it reads once, few, many or a size class.

>NA|TRBJ2-1|TRBV7-9|TRBD2
TGTTCCAGCAGCTATAGCGGGAGCTCTTACAATGAGCAGTTCTTC
CSSSYSGSSYNEQFF
>NA|TRBJ1-2|TRBV18|NA
TGTGCCAGCTCCCCCACTGCTAACTATGGCTACACCTTC
CASSPTANYGYTF
>NA|TRBJ1-1|TRBV7-6|NA
TGTGCCAGCAGCCTCATGGCCCAGGGGAGGAACACTGAAGCTTTCTTT
CASSLMAQGRNTEAFF
>medium-sized|TRBJ2-1|TRBV18|NA
TGTGCCAGCTCACGACGGGGATTTGAGGACAATGAGCAGTTCTTC
CASSRRGFEDNEQFF
>few|TRBJ1-4|TRBV7-9|TRBD1
TGTGCCAGCAGCTTACACGGGACAGGGGACGAAAAACTGTTTTTT
CASSLHGTGDEKLFF
>NA|TRBJ2-7|TRBV13|NA
TGTGCCAGCAGCTTAGCGGGGGGCAACGGACTTAACCTCTACGAGCAGTACTTC
CASSLAGGNGLNLYEQYF
>once|TRBJ2-7|TRBV11-2|TRBD2
TGTGCCAGCAGCTCCGTGGTTGGCGGGGGAACGCGTTCTAGCTACGAGCAGTACTTC
CASSSVVGGGTRSSYEQYF
>NA|TRBJ1-2|TRBV14|NA
TGTGCCAGCAGCCAAGATATCACAGAAGACTATGGCTACACCTTC
CASSQDITEDYGYTF
>NA|TRBJ2-3|TRBV27|NA
TGTGCCAGCACCCAACGGAGAGCAGATACGCAGTATTTT
CASTQRRADTQYF
>once|TRBJ1-1|TRBV19|TRBD1
TGTACCAGTAGTTGGGACAGGGATGGACCAACTGAAGCTTTCTTT
CTSSWDRDGPTEAFF
>few|TRBJ2-3|TRBV19|NA
TGTGCCAGTAGCTTGGCAGGAACAGATACGCAGTATTTT
CASSLAGTDTQYF
>NA|TRBJ2-7|TRBV29-1|TRBD1
TGCAGTGTGGGGACAGGGTCCTACGAGCAGTACTTC
CSVGTGSYEQYF
>NA|TRBJ2-7|TRBV10-2|TRBD2
TGCGCCAGCAGTGACCCTAGCGGGATGAGCCGAGACGAGCAGTACTTC
CASSDPSGMSRDEQYF
>NA|TRBJ2-3|TRBV7-2|NA
TGTGCCAGCAGCCCTACGCTCAGCACAGATACGCAGTATTTT
CASSPTLSTDTQYF
>few|TRBJ2-7|TRBV7-6|TRBD2
TGTGCCAGCAGCCCTTTGAGCGGGAGGGGTCTCGGCGAGCAGTACTTC
CASSPLSGRGLGEQYF
>NA|TRBJ2-5|TRBV11-2|NA
TGTGCCAGCAGCTTAGGCCCAGCGGGCCTAAAGACCCAGTACTTC
CASSLGPAGLKTQYF
>NA|TRBJ2-7|TRBV19|NA
TGTGCCAGTAGTTCAGGGGCTGGGTACGAGCAGTACTTC
CASSSGAGYEQYF
>NA|TRBJ2-1|TRBV7-2|TRBD2
TGTGCCAGCAGCCGGGACGGGCGGGGGGAGCAGTTCTTC
CASSRDGRGEQFF
>few|TRBJ1-3|TRBV11-2|NA
TGTGCCAGCAGTCCCAGGGGCTCTGGAAACACCATATATTTT
CASSPRGSGNTIYF
>NA|TRBJ1-5|TRBV5-8|TRBD1
TGTGCCAGCAGCTTTTGGGGACAGGGGGTTGGCCAGCCCCAGCATTTT
CASSFWGQGVGQPQHF
>once|TRBJ2-1|TRBV6-5|NA
TGTGCCAGCACCAGACTAGGCGGCAATGAGCAGTTCTTC
CASTRLGGNEQFF
>NA|TRBJ2-3|TRBV18|NA
TGTGCCAGCTCACCACGGAGGGGTGCCACAGATACGCAGTATTTT
CASSPRRGATDTQYF
>NA|TRBJ2-3|TRBV7-2|TRBD1
TGTGCCGCTGCGAAAGGGGGCTCCATAGATACGCAGTATTTT
CAAAKGGSIDTQYF